One sample yielded the 16 T cell receptor beta chains listed below, sequenced in a study of shared T cell receptors in the human thymus. This table comes from immunoSEQ multiplex PCR, and its TCRdb copy is limited to in-frame clones, with some not included. The profile shows some 760,000 clones, approximately 85% of them singletons. These data were also reused for a study on human thymus T cells.

Input material: thymocytes. These receptors all come from a girl under two years old with a congenital heart defect.

This clone has a handful of counts. The chain carries TRBV28 and TRBJ2-7; 8 bases are a match to TRBD1. The ends lost 3 bases at V and 3 bases at J; junction bases unmatched: 7. The CDR3 runs 15 residues. Germline V CDR1 and CDR2: MDHEN, SYDVKM. DNA of the CDR3: TGTGCCAGCAGTTTCCCACAGGGGGAAGGCTACGAGCAGTACTTC. It encodes CASSFPQGEGYEQYF. Combining the CDR3 with reference TRBV28 and TRBJ2-7 gives the whole variable domain DVKVTQSSRYLVKRTGEKVFLECVQDMDHENMFWYRQDPGLGLRLIYFSYDVKMKEKGDIPEGYSVSREKKERFSLILESASTNQTSMYLCASSFPQGEGYEQYFGPGTRLTVT.

CDR3 residues: CASSYRDRGKAGELFF. Written as DNA, the CDR3 is TGTGCCAGCAGTTACCGGGACAGGGGAAAAGCCGGGGAGCTGTTTTTT. V and J are TRBV6-6 and TRBJ2-2; 10 bases map to TRBD1. Germline-derived CDR1 and CDR2 are MNHNY and SVGAGI (reference sequence). J lost 6 bases, V lost 2 bases, and 6 bases had no gene match. There are 16 residues in the CDR3.

J is TRBJ1-6 and V is TRBV4-1, with D perhaps TRBD1 (6 bases). Trimming removed 1 base from V and 0 bases from J, with 19 bases in between. From germline, CDR1 is MGHRA and CDR2 YSYEKL. This CDR3 has 20 amino acids. The DNA for the CDR3 is TGCGCCAGCAGCCAAGGCAGGGGCGCCTTCGAAAGCTCCTATAATTCACCCCTCCACTTT. Translated: CASSQGRGAFESSYNSPLHF.

Comments on this clone: Germline is not matched at one junction end, which may reflect a read error. This chain connects TRBV19 to TRBJ2-5; TRBD1 might be the D (5 bases). Germline V lookup: CDR1 LNHDA, CDR2 SQIVND (reference sequence). There are 12 residues in the CDR3. CDR3 region: CASSIGQGGINF. DNA for the CDR3: TGTGCCAGTAGTATAGGGCAGGGTGGGATCAACTTC.

The CDR3 coding sequence is TGTGCCAGCAGGGACACGGCCTACAATGAGCAGTTCTTC. As protein: CASRDTAYNEQFF. The chain joins TRBV28 to TRBJ2-1, with a tentative D call TRBD1 (5 bases). Looked up from germline, CDR1 is MDHEN and CDR2 is SYDVKM. The V end was cut by 6 bases, the J end by 2 bases, with 8 bases between. There are 13 residues in the CDR3.

This clone was observed once. The gene calls are TRBV7-2 and TRBJ2-1, with a tentative D call TRBD2 (5 bases). The CDR3 has 13 residues. Trimming left V 5 bases short and J 14 bases short, with 19 bases between. CDR1 is SGHTA and CDR2 is FQGNSA in the germline V gene. This CDR3 is CASSPTKPAREFF. CDR3 in DNA: TGTGCCAGCAGCCCTACGAAACCGGCGAGGGAGTTCTTC.

The chain joins TRBV2 to TRBJ1-6, with a possible D match to TRBD1 (5 bases). Germline CDR1 and CDR2: SNHLY and FYNNEI. V was shortened by 3 bases and J by 6 bases, with 21 bases between the two germline ends. CDR3 length equals 18 residues. The CDR3 spells CASSDRQICRCGNSPLHF. CDR3 sequence (DNA): TGTGCCAGCAGTGACCGACAGATTTGCCGGTGCGGTAATTCACCCCTCCACTTT.

The chain carries TRBV4-3 and TRBJ1-1; 7 bases are a match to TRBD1. The J segment lost 0 bases and the V segment lost 4 bases, leaving 20 bases of the junction unmatched. The CDR3 has 20 amino acids. Germline CDR1 reads LGHNA; CDR2 reads YSLEER. CDR3 nucleotide sequence: TGCGCCAGCAGCCCTTTTAGCCGGCTCGAGGAAGGGGGCGTGAACACTGAAGCTTTCTTT. It encodes CASSPFSRLEEGGVNTEAFF.

J is TRBJ2-2 and V is TRBV18; D gene ambiguous. Between the trimmed V and J ends, which lost 2 bases and 4 bases, there was a span of 11 bases. Germline loops: CDR1 KGHSH, CDR2 LQKENI. The CDR3 is 15 amino acids. Here the CDR3 DNA reads TGTGCCAGCTCACCAAGGTCAGGAACCACCGGGGAGCTGTTTTTT. It specifies CASSPRSGTTGELFF.

This clone was counted a single time. The chain recombines TRBV27 with TRBJ2-3; 11 nucleotides agree with TRBD2. CDR1 MNHEY and CDR2 SMNVEV come from the germline V gene (reference sequence). The CDR3 is 18 residues long. The junction had 9 bases not matched to a gene; V was cut back by 2 bases and J by 2 bases. In DNA form, the CDR3 reads TGTGCCAGCAGTTTAACCCTAGCGGGGGGAGTAACCACAGATACGCAGTATTTT. Protein sequence: CASSLTLAGGVTTDTQYF.

The chain carries TRBV19 and TRBJ1-5, with TRBD1 matching 11 bases. CDR1 and CDR2 (germline): LNHDA, SQIVND (reference sequence). This CDR3 is built from 17 residues. V lost 5 bases and J lost 3; bases outside the gene matches: 9. The CDR3 protein is CASSSGPGQGANQPQHF. CDR3 DNA sequence: TGTGCCAGTAGTTCCGGCCCCGGACAGGGGGCCAATCAGCCCCAGCATTTT.

This clone was recorded only once. One end of the junction does not line up with germline, which may come from a read error. The chain uses TRBV15 and TRBJ1-4; a possible D gene is TRBD1 (5 bases). Germline CDR1 LNHNV, CDR2 YYDKDF (reference sequence). CDR3 length: 13 residues. The CDR3 DNA is TGTGCCACCAGCAGAGATCAGGGCCGTAGAGGCGTTTTT. Its translation is CATSRDQGRRGVF.

J is TRBJ2-1 and V is TRBV5-1; the match to TRBD2 covers 8 bases. In germline, CDR1 is SGHRS, CDR2 YFSETQ. The CDR3 sequence is 12 residues long. V shed 9 bases and J 7 bases; nucleotides not matched to a gene: 6. CDR3 sequence: CATAGGNNEQFF. Written as DNA, the CDR3 is TGCGCCACCGCGGGGGGCAATAATGAGCAGTTCTTC. The variable domain in full, completed from reference TRBV5-1 and TRBJ2-1, reads KAGVTQTPRYLIKTRGQQVTLSCSPISGHRSVSWYQQTPGQGLQFLFEYFSETQRNKGNFPGRFSGRQFSNSRSEMNVSTLELGDSALYLCATAGGNNEQFFGPGTRLTVL.

This chain links TRBV5-6 with TRBJ2-7, with D unclear. V gave up 2 bases and J gave up 6 bases, with 24 bases separating them. This CDR3 is built from 17 residues. The germline CDR1 and CDR2 sequences are SGHDT and YYEEEE. CDR3 residues: CASSFHLPQISGGEQYF. CDR3 in DNA: TGTGCCAGCAGCTTCCACCTGCCACAAATTTCAGGTGGCGAGCAGTACTTC. The variable domain in full, with the rest retrieved from reference TRBV5-6 and TRBJ2-7, is DAGVTQSPTHLIKTRGQQVTLRCSPKSGHDTVSWYQQALGQGPQFIFQYYEEEERQRGNFPDRFSGHQFPNYSSELNVNALLLGDSALYLCASSFHLPQISGGEQYFGPGTRLTVT.

The chain links TRBV6-1 to TRBJ1-3; TRBD1 matches 9 bases. J was trimmed by 0 bases and V by 2 bases; bases with no gene match: 8. The CDR3 contains 18 residues. Germline V lookup: CDR1 MNHNS, CDR2 SASEGT. For the CDR3, the DNA is TGTGCCAGCAGTGAAAGGTGGGACAGGGAATACTCTGGAAACACCATATATTTT. Protein: CASSERWDREYSGNTIYF.

The chain links TRBV4-2 to TRBJ1-2; 9 nucleotides match TRBD1. The CDR3 is made up of 22 amino acids. With V trimmed by 0 bases and J by 5 bases, 25 bases remained unmatched. The germline V gene encodes CDR1 LGHNA and CDR2 YNFKEQ. The CDR3 protein is CASSQDQRTSRQGVFKAYGYTF. The CDR3 DNA sequence: TGTGCCAGCAGCCAAGATCAGAGGACCTCCCGACAGGGGGTGTTCAAAGCGTATGGCTACACCTTC.